One sample yielded the 8 T cell receptor beta chains listed below, sequenced in a study of blood T cells in healthy people across ages. Alongside a J-beta primer mix, a sample-barcoded 5' primer served in a second PCR lasting about 7 to 12 cycles. TCRdb reprocessed the 5' RACE reads with MiXCR, giving one entry per CDR3 protein. Of 1.2 million to 1.5 million distinct CDR3 sequences in the sample, 55% to 75% are singletons; the top ten hold 5.5% to 8%. Sample: blood. The receptors shown here come from a man aged 18 to 30 in good health.

The V and J genes are TRBV4-1 and TRBJ2-5; 9 positions agree with TRBD1. The germline V gene has CDR1 MGHRA and CDR2 YSYEKL. The ends lost 0 bases at V and 0 bases at J; junction bases unmatched: 5. The CDR3 totals 17 residues. CDR3 sequence: CASSQEGTGLYQETQYF. CDR3 sequence (DNA): TGCGCCAGCAGCCAAGAGGGGACAGGGTTGTACCAAGAGACCCAGTACTTC.

The chain has TRBV7-2 and TRBJ2-7, with 8 bases identical to TRBD1. With 8 bases clipped from V and 3 bases from J, the junction kept 9 bases outside the gene matches. This CDR3 contains 14 residues. In germline, CDR1 is SGHTA, CDR2 FQGNSA. For the CDR3, the DNA is TGTGCCAGCGCCCGGACAGGGAGTCACTACGAGCAGTACTTC. Protein product: CASARTGSHYEQYF.

The V and J genes are TRBV20-1 and TRBJ1-2, with 8 bases identical to TRBD1. The J segment lost 5 bases and the V segment lost 6 bases, leaving 5 bases of the junction unmatched. Germline V gene sequence: CDR1 DFQATT, CDR2 SNEGSKA (reference sequence). This CDR3 spans 12 amino acids. The CDR3 reads CSAPTGEYGYTF. CDR3 DNA: TGCAGTGCCCCGACAGGGGAGTATGGCTACACCTTC.

Only a few counts were recorded for this clonotype. At one end the junction does not follow the germline gene, possibly because of a read error. The V and J genes are TRBV20-1 and TRBJ2-3; D is ambiguous. The germline gives CDR1 DFQATT, CDR2 SNEGSKA (reference sequence). The CDR3 is 11 amino acids. In DNA form, the CDR3 reads TGCAGTGCTCGAGACCGTGCTGCGCAGTATTTT. Encoded protein: CSARDRAAQYF.

This clonotype was seen a few times. The chain links TRBV2 to TRBJ2-7, with TRBD1 matching over 8 bases. This CDR3 contains 15 residues. Germline V CDR1 and CDR2: SNHLY, FYNNEI. With 4 bases clipped from V and 1 base from J, the junction kept 6 bases outside the gene matches. This chain's CDR3 is CASSAGQVLSYEQYF. The CDR3 region has the DNA TGTGCCAGCAGTGCGGGACAGGTCCTATCCTACGAGCAGTACTTC.

This clonotype was counted between two and nine times. This chain joins TRBV27 and TRBJ1-1; the D is unclear. CDR3 length: 13 residues. Germline assignment: CDR1 MNHEY and CDR2 SMNVEV (reference sequence). Trimming removed 3 bases from V and 1 base from J, with 6 bases in between. The DNA of the CDR3 is TGTGCCAGCAGTTTTTGGGAGAACACTGAAGCTTTCTTT. This gives the protein CASSFWENTEAFF.

The rearrangement joins TRBV5-1 to TRBJ1-1, with 9 positions matching TRBD1. V trimming: 3 bases; J trimming: 1 base; junction bases outside the gene matches: 7. This CDR3 contains 16 residues. In germline, CDR1 is SGHRS, CDR2 YFSETQ. Here the CDR3 DNA reads TGCGCCAGCAGCTCGAAGGGACAGGGTACGAACACTGAAGCTTTCTTT. Protein: CASSSKGQGTNTEAFF.

V is TRBV20-1 and J is TRBJ2-4; 10 bases agree with TRBD1. Looked up from germline, CDR1 is DFQATT and CDR2 is SNEGSKA (reference sequence). V was pared by 8 bases and J by 0 bases, with 7 bases of the junction left unmatched. The CDR3 extends over 15 amino acids. CDR3 DNA: TGCAGTACCTCGACAGGGGGCACAGCCAAAAACATTCAGTACTTC. It is translated as CSTSTGGTAKNIQYF.